Each of the 2 T cell receptor beta chains below was sequenced from the same sample in a study of somatic mutations in cytotoxic T cells in rheumatoid arthritis. The assay was immunoSEQ multiplex PCR, and TCRdb's table has in-frame clones only and misses some. The sample includes roughly 12,000 clones, approximately 80% of them seen just once. Material for sequencing was CD8+ T cells sorted from blood. The receptors originated from a man aged 50 or older in good health.

The rearrangement uses TRBV7-9 and TRBJ1-4; a possible D gene is TRBD1 (5 bases). The CDR3 runs 16 residues. Between the trimmed V and J ends, which lost 1 base and 2 bases, there was a span of 11 bases. Germline lookup yields CDR1 SEHNR and CDR2 FQNEAQ (reference sequence). The CDR3 DNA is TGTGCCAGCAGCTTAGTTGGGGGGGTCACTAATGAAAAACTGTTTTTT. Translated, it gives CASSLVGGVTNEKLFF.

This clone was observed once. The chain joins TRBV2 to TRBJ1-6, with 8 bases aligning to TRBD1. Per germline, CDR1 SNHLY and CDR2 FYNNEI. The CDR3 consists of 16 residues. J lost 2 bases, V lost 8 bases, and 8 bases had no gene match. DNA for the CDR3: TGTGCCAGCCCCTGGCAGGGGGCAACCTATAATTCACCCCTCCACTTT. This sequence encodes CASPWQGATYNSPLHF.